Presented here are 26 T cell receptor beta chains from one specimen sequenced in a study of CD8+ T cells in alopecia areata. cDNA prepared by RNA extraction and subsequent reverse transcription served as the template for sequencing. Libraries were prepared by immunoSEQ multiplex PCR; TCRdb keeps only in-frame clonotypes and omits some of them. The table has more than 200,000 clones, over 60% seen once. Treatment defined: oral pan-JAK inhibitor, 5-10 mg twice daily. Here the sequenced sample was CD4+ T cells sorted from blood, taken at approximately week 44, from a patient treated with tofacitinib. The receptor set was obtained from a human donor with alopecia areata.

This clone was recorded a few times. The CDR3, as DNA: TGCGCCAGCAGCTTGGGACAATTCGAGGTATCACCCCTCCACTTT. This codes for CASSLGQFEVSPLHF. V and J are TRBV5-1 and TRBJ1-6; D unresolved. Germline V gene sequence: CDR1 SGHRS, CDR2 YFSETQ. V was clipped by 0 bases and J by 10 bases, with 14 bases between them. CDR3 size: 15 residues.

The V call is TRBV30, the J call TRBJ1-2; D is uncertain. Germline CDR1 reads GTSNPN; CDR2 reads SVGIG (reference sequence). V lost 7 bases and J lost 4, with 10 bases in between. The CDR3 totals 11 residues. This CDR3 is CASQDVYGYTF. DNA for the CDR3: TGTGCCTCCCAAGACGTCTATGGCTACACCTTC.

The chain links TRBV10-3 to TRBJ1-1; D perhaps matches TRBD1 (5 bases). Between the trimmed V and J ends, which lost 3 bases and 7 bases, there was a span of 12 bases. The CDR3 spans 13 residues. Germline-derived CDR1 and CDR2 are ENHRY and SYGVKD. The CDR3 DNA follows: TGTGCCATCAGTGAATCAGGACAATTTGAAGCTTTCTTT. Translating gives CAISESGQFEAFF.

The chain employs TRBV6-1 and TRBJ1-2; D might be TRBD1 (5 bases). Trimming took 7 bases from V and 1 from J, leaving 13 bases between them. The CDR3 runs 14 residues. Germline loops: CDR1 MNHNS, CDR2 SASEGT. The CDR3 loop reads CASKRGDNNYGYTF. CDR3 bases: TGTGCCAGCAAACGGGGGGATAATAACTATGGCTACACCTTC.

This clone occurred a few times. The V gene is TRBV29-1, the J gene TRBJ1-2; D might be TRBD1 (6 bases). This CDR3 is built from 14 residues. The V end was cut by 6 bases, the J end by 8 bases, with 22 bases between. Germline V gene sequence: CDR1 SQVTM, CDR2 ANQGSEA. Here the CDR3 DNA reads TGCAGCGTAGGACCGGGACAAAAGCTTCGAGGCTACACCTTC. This gives the protein CSVGPGQKLRGYTF.

V usage is TRBV7-2 and J usage is TRBJ1-1, with 11 bases aligning to TRBD1. Germline loops: CDR1 SGHTA, CDR2 FQGNSA. The CDR3 extends over 16 amino acids. V trimming: 7 bases; J trimming: 4 bases; junction bases outside the gene matches: 11. The CDR3 nucleotides read TGTGCCAGCAAAGCTTACGGACAGGGGGCGAGCACTGAAGCTTTCTTT. Residues: CASKAYGQGASTEAFF.

The V and J genes are TRBV20-1 and TRBJ2-1; D gene ambiguous. Deletions cut 6 bases from V and 9 bases from J, with 9 bases between. CDR3 length equals 10 residues. CDR1 DFQATT and CDR2 SNEGSKA come from the germline V gene (reference sequence). CDR3 DNA: TGCAGTGCCCTTATGGGTGAGCAGTTCTTC. Amino acid sequence: CSALMGEQFF.

The V call is TRBV29-1, the J call TRBJ2-3, with D perhaps assigned TRBD1 or TRBD2 (5 bases each). The CDR3 consists of 14 residues. V was pared by 2 bases and J by 8 bases, with 17 bases between. Germline V gives CDR1 SQVTM, CDR2 ANQGSEA. The DNA for the CDR3 is TGCAGCGTTGAATTACCGGGGCCCAAGAGTACGCAGTATTTT. Protein sequence: CSVELPGPKSTQYF.

CDR3 coding DNA: TGTGCCAGCAGGATGTACAATGAGCAGTTCTTC. It codes for CASRMYNEQFF. The chain recombines TRBV6-5 with TRBJ2-1; no reliable D call. CDR3 length equals 11 residues. The germline gives CDR1 MNHEY, CDR2 SVGAGI. Between the trimmed V and J ends, which lost 6 bases and 4 bases, there was a span of 4 bases.

The rearrangement uses TRBV29-1 and TRBJ2-5, with TRBD2 as a possible D gene (5 bases). Per germline, CDR1 SQVTM and CDR2 ANQGSEA. The CDR3 contains 13 residues. V lost 5 bases, J lost 5 bases, and 15 bases lay in between. The CDR3 bases are TGCAGCGTTTACACCACTGGCGGGGAGACCCAGTACTTC. This sequence encodes CSVYTTGGETQYF.

This clone was found a few times. CDR3 in amino acids: CASSYLIGSTEAFF. DNA for the CDR3: TGTGCCAGCAGTTACCTCATTGGTTCCACTGAAGCTTTCTTT. The rearrangement uses TRBV7-6 and TRBJ1-1; no firm D call. Trimming took off 6 bases at V and 4 bases at J, with 15 bases between the two ends. Germline CDR1 and CDR2: SGHVS and FNYEAQ. CDR3 length: 14 residues.

This clone has just a few counts. The chain couples TRBV7-9 to TRBJ2-7, with 7 bases matching TRBD1. The germline gives CDR1 SEHNR, CDR2 FQNEAQ (reference sequence). The ends lost 6 bases at V and 11 bases at J; junction bases unmatched: 19. The CDR3 totals 15 residues. Here the CDR3 DNA reads TGTGCCAGCAGTCGATCCGGGACAGCCCCAATTCGGGAGTACTTC. Protein: CASSRSGTAPIREYF.

V usage is TRBV7-2 and J usage is TRBJ2-1; no clear D gene. The CDR3 extends over 13 amino acids. Germline V gene lookup returns CDR1 SGHTA and CDR2 FQGNSA. V lost 1 base to trimming and J lost 14 bases, with 15 bases between them. CDR3 DNA: TGTGCCAGCAGCTTAGACAAGTTGAGTCGCGAGTTCTTC. It specifies CASSLDKLSREFF.

The CDR3 protein is CASSLLGANTEAFF. For the CDR3, the DNA is TGTGCCAGCAGCTTACTGGGGGCGAACACTGAAGCTTTCTTT. The chain links TRBV11-2 to TRBJ1-1, with D possibly matching TRBD1 (6 bases). This CDR3 contains 14 residues. Trimming shortened V by 2 bases and J by 1 base, and 8 bases separated the two germline ends. Germline assignment: CDR1 SGHAT and CDR2 FQNNGV.

This clone came up a few times. J is TRBJ1-5 and V is TRBV4-1; D unresolved. Trimming took 0 bases from V and 0 from J, leaving 6 bases between them. This CDR3 has 15 residues. Germline CDR1 and CDR2: MGHRA and YSYEKL. CDR3 bases: TGCGCCAGCAGCCAAGACAGTAGTAGCAATCAGCCCCAGCATTTT. Amino acid sequence: CASSQDSSSNQPQHF.

This clone was observed many times. The chain couples TRBV7-2 to TRBJ2-1; D ambiguous. In germline, CDR1 is SGHTA, CDR2 FQGNSA. V dropped 0 bases and J dropped 4 bases, with 7 bases sitting between them. The CDR3 is 14 amino acids. This chain's CDR3 is CASSLASDYNEQFF. The CDR3 DNA is TGTGCCAGCAGCTTAGCGTCGGATTACAATGAGCAGTTCTTC.

This sequence joins TRBV9 and TRBJ2-3, with a tentative D call TRBD2 (6 bases). Trimming pared 4 bases from V and 1 base from J, leaving 22 bases between. The CDR3 runs 18 residues. Germline lookup yields CDR1 SGDLS and CDR2 YYNGEE. The CDR3 is CASSLGGGAGLGTDTQYF. CDR3 DNA sequence: TGTGCCAGCAGCTTAGGTGGGGGTGCGGGGTTAGGCACAGATACGCAGTATTTT.

J is TRBJ1-2 and V is TRBV29-1; 7 nucleotides match TRBD1. The junction had 5 bases not matched to a gene; V was cut back by 5 bases and J by 5 bases. The CDR3 length is 12 residues. Germline values: CDR1 SQVTM, CDR2 ANQGSEA. The DNA of the CDR3 is TGCAGCGTTCAGACAGGGAGTTATGGCTACACCTTC. Translated, it gives CSVQTGSYGYTF.

V is TRBV4-3 and J is TRBJ2-1; TRBD2 matches at 12 bases. The CDR3 is 16 amino acids. The J segment lost 7 bases and the V segment lost 0 bases, leaving 4 bases of the junction unmatched. The germline V gene encodes CDR1 LGHNA and CDR2 YSLEER. CDR3 sequence (DNA): TGCGCCAGCAGCCAAGATCTAGCGGGGGGGCAAAATGAGCAGTTCTTC. This encodes CASSQDLAGGQNEQFF.

Here the CDR3 reads CAWRKRLPGQGVRDPTPSYNEQFF. CDR3 sequence (DNA): TGTGCCTGGAGGAAAAGACTCCCGGGACAGGGGGTCCGGGACCCCACGCCTTCCTACAATGAGCAGTTCTTC. V is TRBV30 and J is TRBJ2-1; the match to TRBD1 covers 11 bases. Germline assignment: CDR1 GTSNPN and CDR2 SVGIG (reference sequence). The CDR3 runs 24 residues. Trimming removed 3 bases from V and 1 base from J; junction bases left unmatched: 29.

The chain joins TRBV29-1 to TRBJ2-7; TRBD1 agrees at 10 bases. The V gene's germline CDR1 is SQVTM and CDR2 ANQGSEA. This CDR3 spans 14 amino acids. J gave up 6 bases and V 0 bases, and 5 bases lay outside the gene matches. CDR3 nucleotides: TGCAGCGTTGAAGAAGGGGACAGGGGACCCGAGCAGTACTTC. It specifies CSVEEGDRGPEQYF.

The chain links TRBV25-1 to TRBJ2-7, with 10 positions matching TRBD1. The CDR3 contains 13 residues. Germline-derived CDR1 and CDR2 are MGHDK and SYGVNS. The V segment lost 6 bases and the J segment 6 bases; nucleotides outside the gene matches: 5. The CDR3 region is CASRDRGLGEQYF. As DNA, the CDR3 is TGTGCCAGCAGAGACAGGGGGCTGGGCGAGCAGTACTTC.

This chain joins TRBV2 and TRBJ2-7, with 10 bases aligning to TRBD2. V dropped 2 bases and J dropped 6; count of bases not matched to a gene: 7. Looked up from germline, CDR1 is SNHLY and CDR2 is FYNNEI. The CDR3 totals 15 residues. CDR3 sequence: CASSEMGLALREQYF. The CDR3, as DNA: TGTGCCAGCAGTGAAATGGGACTAGCGCTTCGCGAGCAGTACTTC.

V gene TRBV6-1 combines with J gene TRBJ1-1, with 9 bases that match TRBD1. The CDR3 totals 15 residues. Germline V gives CDR1 MNHNS, CDR2 SASEGT. The J segment lost 8 bases and the V segment lost 1 base, leaving 8 bases of the junction unmatched. This CDR3 reads CASSEEGVDRGEAFF. The CDR3 region has the DNA TGTGCCAGCAGTGAAGAAGGGGTGGACAGGGGAGAAGCTTTCTTT.

V gene TRBV5-1 combines with J gene TRBJ2-7, with 10 nucleotides matching TRBD1. The CDR3 length is 15 residues. Germline CDR1 and CDR2: SGHRS and YFSETQ. J gave up 1 base and V 1 base, and 2 bases lay outside the gene matches. CDR3 amino acids: CASSLSGQGSYEQYF. The CDR3 region has the DNA TGCGCCAGCAGCTTGTCGGGACAGGGGTCCTACGAGCAGTACTTC.

The chain has TRBV7-2 and TRBJ1-3; no clear D gene. This CDR3 has 15 residues. Germline V lookup: CDR1 SGHTA, CDR2 FQGNSA. Trimming left V 1 base short and J 0 bases short, with 7 bases between. DNA of the CDR3: TGTGCCAGCAGCTTAGTCTCAGGCTCTGGAAACACCATATATTTT. This translates into CASSLVSGSGNTIYF.